What follows are 28 T cell receptor beta chains derived from one specimen sequenced in a study of beta chain features in type 1 diabetes. Findings and caveats of the study: All four CD4+ subsets of Type 1 diabetes patients contained TCRB CDR3s that were moderately but significantly shorter.

These receptors' targets are unknown. As every portion of the isolated RNA was reverse transcribed, the sequencing read expressed TCRB transcripts. Data came from immunoSEQ multiplex PCR; TCRdb stores just in-frame clones and leaves some out. The profile covers almost 350,000 clones, with over 7% appearing a single time and 0.95% to 1.1% taken by the ten largest. The material sequenced was central memory CD4+ T cells from blood. The receptors were gathered from a man aged 25-45 years with type 1 diabetes.

V usage is TRBV6-5 and J usage is TRBJ1-2, with 7 bases aligning to TRBD1. V shed 7 bases and J 8 bases; nucleotides not matched to a gene: 13. The CDR3 sequence is 14 residues long. Germline loops: CDR1 MNHEY, CDR2 SVGAGI. DNA for the CDR3: TGTGCCAGCAAAGTTAGAGAGGGGGCGCGGGGCTACACCTTC. It translates to CASKVREGARGYTF.

The chain uses TRBV13 and TRBJ2-1, with TRBD1 identical over 8 bases. Germline assignment: CDR1 PRHDT and CDR2 FYEKMQ (reference sequence). CDR3 length: 15 residues. V lost 6 bases and J lost 5; bases outside the gene matches: 9. CDR3 nucleotide sequence: TGTGCCAGCAGTTCAGGACAGGGAGGTAACAATGAGCAGTTCTTC. Its translation: CASSSGQGGNNEQFF.

This clone was seen a handful of times. This chain uses TRBV6-5 with TRBJ1-1; 10 bases map to TRBD1. With 6 bases clipped from V and 5 bases from J, the junction kept 9 bases outside the gene matches. Germline CDR1 reads MNHEY; CDR2 reads SVGAGI. This CDR3 has 15 amino acids. The CDR3 protein is CASSSGGQGKTEAFF. CDR3 bases: TGTGCCAGCAGCTCCGGGGGACAGGGGAAAACTGAAGCTTTCTTT.

This clone was detected many times. V and J are TRBV5-4 and TRBJ2-5; D call uncertain. This CDR3 contains 12 residues. Deletions cut 6 bases from V and 3 bases from J, with 9 bases between. Germline V gene data show CDR1 as SGHNT and CDR2 as YYREEE (reference sequence). For the CDR3, the DNA is TGTGCCAGCAAAGGAGCCGAAGAGACCCAGTACTTC. It yields the protein CASKGAEETQYF.

This clone has only a few counts. The V and J genes are TRBV4-2 and TRBJ1-2; tentatively, D is TRBD1 (6 bases). The length of the CDR3 is 14 residues. CDR1 is LGHNA, CDR2 YNFKEQ, per germline. Trimming took off 4 bases at V and 4 bases at J, with 13 bases between the two ends. The DNA for the CDR3 is TGTGCCAGCAGCCCCTCTAGGGGGATCTATGGCTACACCTTC. Translating it yields CASSPSRGIYGYTF.

The genes are TRBV6-5 and TRBJ1-2; the match to TRBD1 covers 7 bases. The V gene end was trimmed by 0 bases and the J gene end by 6 bases; junction bases not matched to a gene: 7. This CDR3 region has 15 residues. Germline CDR1 is MNHEY and CDR2 is SVGAGI. CDR3 in amino acids: CASSYSGLRGHGYTF. CDR3 nucleotide sequence: TGTGCCAGCAGTTACTCCGGCTTGAGGGGGCATGGCTACACCTTC.

This clone has a count of ten or more. V is TRBV14 and J is TRBJ1-4; 8 nucleotides line up with TRBD1. V shed 7 bases, J shed 4 bases, and the junction held 2 bases outside the gene matches. Germline V lookup: CDR1 SGHDN, CDR2 FVKESK. The CDR3 covers 13 residues. CDR3 sequence: CASNRGINEKLFF. The CDR3 DNA reads TGTGCCAGCAACAGGGGGATTAATGAAAAACTGTTTTTT.

On this clone: Distinct nucleotide sequences in the sample also encode this CDR3. The chain links TRBV10-3 to TRBJ2-7, with 7 bases aligning to TRBD1. There are 13 residues in the CDR3. Per the germline V gene, CDR1 is ENHRY and CDR2 is SYGVKD. V lost 4 bases, J lost 1 base, and 1 base stayed unmatched. This chain's CDR3 is CAISGQGSYEQYF. CDR3 coding DNA: TGTGCCATCAGTGGACAGGGTTCCTACGAGCAGTACTTC.

This clone was seen only a few times. This chain joins TRBV7-2 and TRBJ2-3, with D tentatively TRBD2 (5 bases). Trimming removed 5 bases at V and 6 bases at J, with 9 bases between. CDR3 length: 12 amino acids. Germline V gives CDR1 SGHTA, CDR2 FQGNSA. CDR3 protein: CASSPSLDTQYF. Here the CDR3 DNA reads TGTGCCAGCAGCCCTAGCCTGGATACGCAGTATTTT.

The genes are TRBV9 and TRBJ2-2; 10 positions match TRBD1. The junction had 4 bases not matched to a gene; V was cut back by 7 bases and J by 4 bases. The germline CDR1 and CDR2 sequences are SGDLS and YYNGEE. CDR3 size: 14 residues. CDR3: CASGRTGGTGELFF. In DNA, the CDR3 is TGTGCCAGCGGGCGGACAGGGGGCACCGGGGAGCTGTTTTTT.

This chain links TRBV7-2 with TRBJ1-4, with D hard to call. Per the germline V gene, CDR1 is SGHTA and CDR2 is FQGNSA. The CDR3 length is 14 residues. Trimming left V 3 bases short and J 3 bases short, with 8 bases between. The DNA for the CDR3 is TGTGCCAGCAGCTTGGGGTTCCCTAATGAAAAACTGTTTTTT. The encoded protein is CASSLGFPNEKLFF.

This clone was seen repeatedly, ten times or more. The CDR3: CASKAGAYEQYF. CDR3 in DNA: TGTGCCAGCAAGGCAGGGGCCTACGAGCAGTACTTC. The rearrangement links TRBV28 to TRBJ2-7, with D tentatively TRBD1 (6 bases). The CDR3 length is 12 residues. CDR1 and CDR2 from the germline V gene are MDHEN and SYDVKM. V shed 7 bases and J shed 2 bases, with 9 bases lying between them.

This sequence joins TRBV14 and TRBJ2-7, with D perhaps matching TRBD1 (6 bases). V lost 3 bases and J 6 bases, leaving 21 bases between the germline ends. The length of the CDR3 is 16 residues. The germline V gene encodes CDR1 SGHDN and CDR2 FVKESK. The CDR3 protein is CASSQDGKGGSREQYF. The CDR3 nucleotides are TGTGCCAGCAGCCAGGATGGCAAAGGGGGATCGCGCGAGCAGTACTTC.

The V gene is TRBV28, the J gene TRBJ1-2; 8 bases map to TRBD1. The J segment lost 4 bases and the V segment lost 2 bases, leaving 3 bases of the junction unmatched. CDR1 and CDR2 from the germline V gene are MDHEN and SYDVKM. This CDR3 comprises 14 residues. The CDR3 DNA sequence: TGTGCCAGCAGTTTACCGGACAGGGCCTATGGCTACACCTTC. This sequence encodes CASSLPDRAYGYTF.

The V gene is TRBV18, the J gene TRBJ2-3; D might be TRBD2 (6 bases). V dropped 8 bases and J dropped 0 bases, with 12 bases sitting between them. Germline V lookup: CDR1 KGHSH, CDR2 LQKENI. The CDR3 contains 14 residues. CDR3 DNA: TGTGCCAGCACTCCGGCGGGAAGCACAGATACGCAGTATTTT. Translation: CASTPAGSTDTQYF.

This chain uses TRBV6-6 with TRBJ1-1; possible D gene TRBD1, 5 bases. The CDR3 has 15 residues. Trimming stripped 0 bases from V and 5 bases from J, with 13 bases between. Germline values: CDR1 MNHNY, CDR2 SVGAGI (reference sequence). CDR3 DNA: TGTGCCAGCAGTTACTCCCAAGGGGCGCGAACTGAAGCTTTCTTT. Amino acids: CASSYSQGARTEAFF.

The chain is built from TRBV4-1 and TRBJ1-5; D gene unclear. The V gene's germline CDR1 is MGHRA and CDR2 YSYEKL. The ends were cut back, 0 bases at V and 11 bases at J, with 11 bases in the middle. There are 13 residues in the CDR3. CDR3 region: CASSQDEGTSQHF. The CDR3 DNA reads TGCGCCAGCAGCCAAGATGAGGGCACATCCCAGCATTTT.

The genes are TRBV25-1 and TRBJ1-2; possible D gene TRBD1, 6 bases. The length of the CDR3 is 15 residues. The V gene's germline CDR1 is MGHDK and CDR2 SYGVNS. The V end lost 3 bases, the J end lost 7 bases, and 18 bases lay between the germline ends. The CDR3 DNA is TGTGCCAGCAGTGATCGAAACAGGGTAACGGGTGGCTACACCTTC. Residues: CASSDRNRVTGGYTF.

This clone has ten or more counts. No DNA is shown, since the ends of the CDR3 on it are uncertain; the CDR3 is the one TCRdb lists. The J gene is TRBJ1-2, the V gene TRBV28; the D segment call TRBD1 is taken from the table without a DNA check. The CDR3 comprises 16 residues, both ends counted. Germline V gives CDR1 MDHEN, CDR2 SYDVKM. Here the CDR3 reads CASSFLSGQGPAGYTF.

In its sample, this clone was seen a few times. Other DNA sequences in this specimen translate into the identical CDR3. The chain has TRBV30 and TRBJ2-5; D gene uncertain. The CDR3 contains 12 residues. The germline V and J ends were trimmed by 1 base and 5 bases, with 8 bases remaining between them. CDR1 and CDR2 from the germline V gene are GTSNPN and SVGIG (reference sequence). In DNA form, the CDR3 reads TGTGCCTGGAGTGCCACTTGGGAGACCCAGTACTTC. Its translation is CAWSATWETQYF.

A note on this clone: The sample has other DNA sequences that encode this CDR3 too. The chain is built from TRBV5-1 and TRBJ2-5; D gene unclear. The germline CDR1 and CDR2 sequences are SGHRS and YFSETQ. There are 11 residues in the CDR3. V lost 0 bases and J lost 5, with 2 bases in between. The DNA for the CDR3 is TGCGCCAGCAGCTTGGCGGAGACCCAGTACTTC. Residues: CASSLAETQYF.

There are a few counts of this clone. V usage is TRBV6-5 and J usage is TRBJ1-5, with TRBD1 matching over 7 bases. The germline V gene has CDR1 MNHEY and CDR2 SVGAGI. The CDR3 totals 14 residues. With 5 bases clipped from V and 2 bases from J, the junction kept 3 bases outside the gene matches. CDR3 sequence reads: CASSQGGGNQPQHF. The CDR3 region has the DNA TGTGCCAGCAGTCAGGGGGGGGGCAATCAGCCCCAGCATTTT.

This clone has a handful of counts. The chain carries TRBV18 and TRBJ2-4; TRBD2 aligns across 11 bases. V was clipped by 3 bases and J by 9 bases; unmatched bases: 10. Germline loops: CDR1 KGHSH, CDR2 LQKENI. This CDR3 is 16 amino acids long. In DNA form, the CDR3 reads TGTGCCAGCTCACCGACGGGTGCTAGCGGGGGGATCATTCAGTACTTC. Amino acid sequence: CASSPTGASGGIIQYF. Full variable domain (missing parts from reference TRBV18 and TRBJ2-4): NAGVMQNPRHLVRRRGQEARLRCSPMKGHSHVYWYRQLPEEGLKFMVYLQKENIIDESGMPKERFSAEFPKEGPSILRIQQVVRGDSAAYFCASSPTGASGGIIQYFGAGTRLSVL.

J is TRBJ1-5 and V is TRBV12-5; TRBD1 might be the D (5 bases). V shed 0 bases and J shed 7 bases, with 10 bases lying between them. This CDR3 is built from 14 residues. CDR1 is LGHNT, CDR2 FRNRAP, per germline. DNA of the CDR3: TGTGCTAGTGGTTTGGTTCTGACAGACCAGCCCCAGCATTTT. Translation gives CASGLVLTDQPQHF.

The chain joins TRBV7-9 to TRBJ2-5; D not certain. CDR1 SEHNR and CDR2 FQNEAQ come from the germline V gene (reference sequence). The CDR3 length is 13 residues. Trimming left V 5 bases short and J 1 base short, with 8 bases between. CDR3 sequence (DNA): TGTGCCAGCAGCCTTTTCGCCCAAGAGACCCAGTACTTC. This codes for CASSLFAQETQYF. Full variable domain (missing parts from reference TRBV7-9 and TRBJ2-5): DTGVSQNPRHKITKRGQNVTFRCDPISEHNRLYWYRQTLGQGPEFLTYFQNEAQLEKSRLLSDRFSAERPKGSFSTLEIQRTEQGDSAMYLCASSLFAQETQYFGPGTRLLVL.

The chain carries TRBV7-2 and TRBJ2-3; unclear D gene. CDR1 and CDR2 from the germline V gene are SGHTA and FQGNSA. The CDR3 length is 15 residues. Trimming left V 3 bases short and J 1 base short, with 11 bases between. The CDR3 DNA follows: TGTGCCAGCAGCTTTCCCCCTGACGGCACAGATACGCAGTATTTT. Translated: CASSFPPDGTDTQYF.

Only a few counts were recorded for this clone. This sequence joins TRBV7-2 and TRBJ2-5, with D possibly matching TRBD2 (5 bases). The CDR3 spans 14 residues. The germline CDR1 and CDR2 sequences are SGHTA and FQGNSA. Trimming took off 5 bases at V and 5 bases at J, with 15 bases between the two ends. CDR3 nucleotide sequence: TGTGCCAGCAGCCCTCTTGAGGGCCGGGAGACCCAGTACTTC. Translated: CASSPLEGRETQYF.

This clone showed up just a few times. The genes are TRBV9 and TRBJ2-5; a possible D gene is TRBD1 (6 bases). V was pared by 2 bases and J by 1 base, with 9 bases between. Germline V gene lookup returns CDR1 SGDLS and CDR2 YYNGEE. This CDR3 is built from 14 residues. CDR3 DNA: TGTGCCAGCAGCGTCGGACAGTCCCAAGAGACCCAGTACTTC. It translates to CASSVGQSQETQYF.